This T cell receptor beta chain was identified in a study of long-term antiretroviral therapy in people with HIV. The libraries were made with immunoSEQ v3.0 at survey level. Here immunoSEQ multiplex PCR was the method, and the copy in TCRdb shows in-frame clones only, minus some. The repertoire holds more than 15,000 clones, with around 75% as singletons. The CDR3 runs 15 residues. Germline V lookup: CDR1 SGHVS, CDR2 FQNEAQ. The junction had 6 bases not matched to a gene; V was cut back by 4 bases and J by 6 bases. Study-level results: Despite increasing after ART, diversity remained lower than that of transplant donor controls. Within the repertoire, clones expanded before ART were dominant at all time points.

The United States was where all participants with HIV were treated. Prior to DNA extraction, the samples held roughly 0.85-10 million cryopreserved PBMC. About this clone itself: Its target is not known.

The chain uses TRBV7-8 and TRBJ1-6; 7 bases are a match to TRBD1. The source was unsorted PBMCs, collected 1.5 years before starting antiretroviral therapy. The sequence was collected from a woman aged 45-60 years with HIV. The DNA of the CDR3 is TGTGCCAGCAGCTCCCGACAGGGTACTAATTCACCCCTCCACTTT. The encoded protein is CASSSRQGTNSPLHF.